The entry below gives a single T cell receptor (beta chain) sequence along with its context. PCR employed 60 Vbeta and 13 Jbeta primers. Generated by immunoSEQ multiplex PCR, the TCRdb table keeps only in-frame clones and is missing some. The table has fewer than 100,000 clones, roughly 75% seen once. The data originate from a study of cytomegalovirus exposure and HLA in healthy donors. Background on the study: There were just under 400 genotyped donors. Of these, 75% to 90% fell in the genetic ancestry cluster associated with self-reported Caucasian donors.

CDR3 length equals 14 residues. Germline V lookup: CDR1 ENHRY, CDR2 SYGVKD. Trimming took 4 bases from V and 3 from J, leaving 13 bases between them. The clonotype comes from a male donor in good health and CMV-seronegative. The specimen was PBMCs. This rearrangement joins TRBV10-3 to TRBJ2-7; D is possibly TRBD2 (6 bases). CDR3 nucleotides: TGTGCCATCAGTGCCTCGGGAGTAAGCTACGAGCAGTACTTC. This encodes CAISASGVSYEQYF.